A single sample is the source of the 27 T cell receptor beta chains below, sequenced in a study of cytotoxic CD8 clonotypes in ibrutinib-treated CLL. Sequencing used immunoSEQ multiplex PCR; TCRdb keeps in-frame clones, though not all of them. The repertoire holds 13,000 to 15,000 clones, with about two thirds as singletons. This material consisted of PBMCs, taken before ibrutinib treatment. The receptors here all came from a human donor with chronic lymphocytic leukemia.

The chain uses TRBV27 and TRBJ2-7; a possible D gene is TRBD2 (5 bases). Trimming took 2 bases from V and 6 from J, leaving 17 bases between them. This CDR3 is 15 amino acids long. CDR1 is MNHEY, CDR2 SMNVEV, per germline (reference sequence). CDR3 bases: TGTGCCAGCAGTTTACTACCCGGGGTAACCCCCGAGCAGTACTTC. It is translated as CASSLLPGVTPEQYF.

The chain employs TRBV15 and TRBJ2-3, with D unresolved. The CDR3 length is 11 residues. The V end lost 4 bases, the J end lost 11 bases, and 10 bases lay between the germline ends. In germline, CDR1 is LNHNV, CDR2 YYDKDF (reference sequence). CDR3 region: CATSITTQQYF. DNA of the CDR3: TGTGCCACCAGCATTACAACCCAGCAGTATTTT.

V usage is TRBV6-5 and J usage is TRBJ2-7, with a weak D call TRBD1 (7 bases). Trimming removed 5 bases at V and 6 bases at J, with 14 bases between. Looked up from germline, CDR1 is MNHEY and CDR2 is SVGAGI. CDR3 length: 13 residues. CDR3 sequence reads: CASSRRQGGEQYF. The CDR3 DNA is TGTGCCAGCAGTCGACGCCAGGGGGGCGAGCAGTACTTC.

V gene TRBV6-5 combines with J gene TRBJ2-5; D is unresolved. Per germline, CDR1 MNHEY and CDR2 SVGAGI. The CDR3 covers 15 residues. V gave up 2 bases and J gave up 7 bases, with 17 bases separating them. CDR3 region: CASSYPPDKAGTQYF. The CDR3 DNA sequence: TGTGCCAGCAGTTACCCCCCGGATAAGGCAGGGACCCAGTACTTC.

The chain joins TRBV19 to TRBJ1-2; D is ambiguous. From germline, CDR1 is LNHDA and CDR2 SQIVND (reference sequence). The CDR3 is 13 amino acids. With 2 bases removed from V and 0 bases from J, the gap between germline ends came to 4 bases. CDR3: CASSILSNYGYTF. The DNA for the CDR3 is TGTGCCAGTAGTATACTGTCTAACTATGGCTACACCTTC.

This chain joins TRBV30 and TRBJ2-7; D is perhaps TRBD2 (6 bases). V was clipped by 5 bases and J by 4 bases, with 9 bases between them. Per the germline V gene, CDR1 is GTSNPN and CDR2 is SVGIG (reference sequence). CDR3 length: 11 amino acids. CDR3 region: CAWSRGYEQYF. CDR3 in DNA: TGTGCCTGGTCCCGGGGGTACGAGCAGTACTTC. Full variable domain (outside the CDR3, taken from reference TRBV30 and TRBJ2-7): SQTIHQWPATLVQPVGSPLSLECTVEGTSNPNLYWYRQAAGRGLQLLFYSVGIGQISSEVPQNLSASRPQDRQFILSSKKLLLSDSGFYLCAWSRGYEQYFGPGTRLTVT.

This clone showed up just a few times. The chain joins TRBV19 to TRBJ2-1; TRBD1 matches 10 bases. CDR1 and CDR2 (germline): LNHDA, SQIVND (reference sequence). The CDR3 has 17 residues. V shed 5 bases and J 7 bases; nucleotides not matched to a gene: 14. The CDR3 DNA is TGTGCCAGTAGTCCCCGGACAGGGGGGTCCGCATGGAATGAGCAGTTCTTC. It codes for CASSPRTGGSAWNEQFF.

The sample holds one count of this clone. The rearrangement uses TRBV7-7 and TRBJ2-1; possibly TRBD2 for D (6 bases). Germline V gene lookup returns CDR1 SSHAT and CDR2 FNYEAQ (reference sequence). CDR3 length: 13 residues. CDR3 nucleotides: TGTGCTAGGTCCTGGGGAGGTGACAATGAGCAGTTCTTC. Amino acids: CARSWGGDNEQFF.

V gene TRBV5-1 combines with J gene TRBJ2-4; no firm D call. V gave up 2 bases and J gave up 4 bases, with 10 bases separating them. The CDR3 contains 14 residues. CDR1 and CDR2 (germline): SGHRS, YFSETQ. CDR3 sequence reads: CASSLPDEKNIQYF. Here the CDR3 DNA reads TGCGCCAGCAGCTTACCAGACGAAAAAAACATTCAGTACTTC.

J is TRBJ1-1 and V is TRBV7-6, with D uncertain. V lost 5 bases and J 3 bases, leaving 10 bases between the germline ends. CDR1 is SGHVS and CDR2 is FNYEAQ in the germline V gene. This CDR3 has 13 amino acids. The DNA of the CDR3 is TGTGCCAGCAGCCCTGGTCTTGACACTGAAGCTTTCTTT. The encoded protein is CASSPGLDTEAFF.

This clone appeared a few times. This chain uses TRBV19 with TRBJ2-1, with a possible D match to TRBD2 (5 bases). The ends were cut back, 3 bases at V and 7 bases at J, with 7 bases in the middle. The CDR3 loop spans 12 amino acids. Looked up from germline, CDR1 is LNHDA and CDR2 is SQIVND (reference sequence). CDR3 region: CASSIGLNEQFF. CDR3 coding DNA: TGTGCCAGTAGTATCGGACTGAATGAGCAGTTCTTC.

This clone was seen a few times. The gene calls are TRBV5-1 and TRBJ2-7, with D possibly matching TRBD1 (5 bases). CDR1 and CDR2 from the germline V gene are SGHRS and YFSETQ. The length of the CDR3 is 15 residues. Trimming cost V 0 bases and J 1 base, with 11 bases left between them. CDR3 sequence reads: CASSLGQGESYEQYF. CDR3 in DNA: TGCGCCAGCAGCTTGGGGCAGGGTGAGTCCTACGAGCAGTACTTC. Full variable domain (rest looked up from reference TRBV5-1 and TRBJ2-7): KAGVTQTPRYLIKTRGQQVTLSCSPISGHRSVSWYQQTPGQGLQFLFEYFSETQRNKGNFPGRFSGRQFSNSRSEMNVSTLELGDSALYLCASSLGQGESYEQYFGPGTRLTVT.

The chain carries TRBV7-2 and TRBJ1-5; 8 bases are shared with TRBD1. This CDR3 has 15 residues. Per germline, CDR1 SGHTA and CDR2 FQGNSA. The V and J ends lost 5 bases and 3 bases, in that order; junction bases with no gene match: 6. In nucleotides, the CDR3 is TGTGCCAGCAGCCTCGGGACAGGCCTCAATCAGCCCCAGCATTTT. Protein product: CASSLGTGLNQPQHF.

A few counts support this clone. V usage is TRBV18 and J usage is TRBJ2-1; D is possibly TRBD1 or TRBD2 (5 bases each). Trimming pared 0 bases from V and 6 bases from J, leaving 6 bases between. The V gene's germline CDR1 is KGHSH and CDR2 LQKENI. The CDR3 runs 13 residues. The CDR3 loop reads CASSPPGGNEQFF. The CDR3 DNA follows: TGTGCCAGCTCACCACCTGGGGGCAATGAGCAGTTCTTC.

The CDR3 region is CASSLAGAREQYF. In nucleotides, the CDR3 is TGTGCCAGCAGCTTAGCGGGAGCGCGCGAGCAGTACTTC. The rearrangement joins TRBV11-3 to TRBJ2-7; possibly TRBD2 for D (6 bases). CDR1 is SGHNT and CDR2 is YENEEA in the germline V gene. The CDR3 extends over 13 amino acids. Trimming shortened V by 1 base and J by 6 bases, and 10 bases separated the two germline ends.

CDR3 in DNA: TGCGCCAGCAGCCAAGGGTTTAGCGTAGTGGCGGGCAGCTACGAGCAGTACTTC. Its protein product is CASSQGFSVVAGSYEQYF. The chain links TRBV4-3 to TRBJ2-7, with a possible D match to TRBD2 (5 bases). The CDR3 consists of 18 residues. The V end was cut by 1 base, the J end by 3 bases, with 22 bases between. Germline V CDR1 and CDR2: LGHNA, YSLEER.

This clone was seen only a few times. The rearrangement links TRBV19 to TRBJ2-1; 9 nucleotides line up with TRBD2. The CDR3 consists of 16 residues. Germline assignment: CDR1 LNHDA and CDR2 SQIVND (reference sequence). Trimming at V came to 6 bases and at J to 4 bases, leaving 10 bases not matched to a gene. Here the CDR3 DNA reads TGTGCCAGTAGCGTAACGGGACTAGCAGAATACAATGAGCAGTTCTTC. This translates into CASSVTGLAEYNEQFF. Combining the CDR3 with reference TRBV19 and TRBJ2-1 gives the whole variable domain DGGITQSPKYLFRKEGQNVTLSCEQNLNHDAMYWYRQDPGQGLRLIYYSQIVNDFQKGDIAEGYSVSREKKESFPLTVTSAQKNPTAFYLCASSVTGLAEYNEQFFGPGTRLTVL.

V is TRBV19 and J is TRBJ2-7; TRBD1 is a possible D gene (6 bases). The CDR3 totals 16 residues. Between the trimmed V and J ends, which lost 6 bases and 2 bases, there was a span of 20 bases. CDR1 is LNHDA and CDR2 is SQIVND in the germline V gene (reference sequence). The CDR3: CASSRLPGARAYEQYF. In DNA, the CDR3 is TGTGCCAGTAGCCGCCTCCCAGGGGCCCGGGCCTACGAGCAGTACTTC.

V gene TRBV28 combines with J gene TRBJ1-1; TRBD1 matches at 11 bases. Germline CDR1 MDHEN, CDR2 SYDVKM. J was trimmed by 5 bases and V by 8 bases; bases with no gene match: 7. The CDR3 sequence is 14 residues long. CDR3 sequence (DNA): TGTGCCAGCCTATCCGGGACAGGGGGGACTGAAGCTTTCTTT. Its translation: CASLSGTGGTEAFF. Together with reference TRBV28 and TRBJ1-1, the CDR3 gives the full variable domain: DVKVTQSSRYLVKRTGEKVFLECVQDMDHENMFWYRQDPGLGLRLIYFSYDVKMKEKGDIPEGYSVSREKKERFSLILESASTNQTSMYLCASLSGTGGTEAFFGQGTRLTVV.

This rearrangement joins TRBV18 to TRBJ2-5, with unresolved D. V gave up 3 bases and J gave up 5 bases, with 7 bases separating them. Germline loops: CDR1 KGHSH, CDR2 LQKENI. The CDR3 extends over 12 amino acids. The CDR3 is CASSPDAETQYF. CDR3 coding DNA: TGTGCCAGCTCACCCGACGCGGAGACCCAGTACTTC. Complete variable domain (other parts from reference TRBV18 and TRBJ2-5): NAGVMQNPRHLVRRRGQEARLRCSPMKGHSHVYWYRQLPEEGLKFMVYLQKENIIDESGMPKERFSAEFPKEGPSILRIQQVVRGDSAAYFCASSPDAETQYFGPGTRLLVL.

The CDR3 coding sequence is TGTGCCAGCAGTCAGGGACTAGCGGGGTCCTACGAGCAGTACTTC. This encodes CASSQGLAGSYEQYF. The chain is built from TRBV6-5 and TRBJ2-7; 13 nucleotides align to TRBD2. Germline CDR1 is MNHEY and CDR2 is SVGAGI. This CDR3 is 15 amino acids long. V shed 5 bases, J shed 1 base, and the junction held 2 bases outside the gene matches.

The V and J genes are TRBV9 and TRBJ2-3; perhaps TRBD1 as D (6 bases). The V gene's germline CDR1 is SGDLS and CDR2 YYNGEE. This CDR3 is built from 16 residues. V gave up 0 bases and J gave up 3 bases, with 14 bases separating them. This chain's CDR3 is CASSVEGGWGTDTQYF. DNA of the CDR3: TGTGCCAGCAGCGTAGAAGGGGGATGGGGAACAGATACGCAGTATTTT. The full variable domain, completed using reference TRBV9 and TRBJ2-3, is DSGVTQTPKHLITATGQRVTLRCSPRSGDLSVYWYQQSLDQGLQFLIQYYNGEERAKGNILERFSAQQFPDLHSELNLSSLELGDSALYFCASSVEGGWGTDTQYFGPGTRLTVL.

This clone has more than one count but fewer than ten. This rearrangement joins TRBV6-5 to TRBJ2-1; TRBD2 aligns across 13 bases. CDR3 length: 15 amino acids. J lost 9 bases, V lost 4 bases, and 6 bases had no gene match. Germline V gene lookup returns CDR1 MNHEY and CDR2 SVGAGI. CDR3 DNA: TGTGCCAGCAGTTTAGGGACTAGCGGGATTGGTGAGCAGTTCTTC. As protein: CASSLGTSGIGEQFF.

This clone came up once. The V call is TRBV29-1, the J call TRBJ2-3; tentative D call: TRBD1 (7 bases). V was cut by 1 base and J by 6 bases, with 14 bases left in between. The CDR3 is 14 residues long. Germline V gene lookup returns CDR1 SQVTM and CDR2 ANQGSEA. For the CDR3, the DNA is TGCAGCGTTGAAGTGGAGGGGGCAGGGGATACGCAGTATTTT. This translates into CSVEVEGAGDTQYF.

The chain is built from TRBV5-1 and TRBJ2-1; a weak D match, TRBD1 (5 bases). This CDR3 has 13 amino acids. Germline values: CDR1 SGHRS, CDR2 YFSETQ. V was trimmed by 4 bases and J by 8 bases, leaving 13 bases between them. CDR3 sequence reads: CASSPRVADEQFF. The CDR3 DNA reads as TGCGCCAGCAGCCCCAGGGTTGCGGATGAGCAGTTCTTC.

J is TRBJ1-6 and V is TRBV28; tentatively, D is TRBD1 (6 bases). Trimming stripped 7 bases from V and 10 bases from J, with 17 bases between. CDR1 is MDHEN and CDR2 is SYDVKM in the germline V gene. The CDR3 contains 14 residues. The CDR3 loop is CASNHGGGRSPLHF. In nucleotides, the CDR3 is TGTGCCAGCAACCACGGGGGGGGGCGATCACCCCTCCACTTT.

The table lists this clone with a count of one. V is TRBV5-1 and J is TRBJ2-5; D remains ambiguous. The CDR3 has 13 amino acids. Germline V lookup: CDR1 SGHRS, CDR2 YFSETQ. Trimming stripped 4 bases from V and 5 bases from J, with 12 bases between. CDR3 region: CASSEQVQETQYF. DNA of the CDR3: TGCGCCAGCAGCGAGCAAGTGCAGGAGACCCAGTACTTC.